This T cell receptor (beta chain) was recovered during a study of shared clonotypes between healthy human individuals. In its sample, this clone was seen a few times. Assay used: immunoSEQ multiplex PCR; TCRdb lists only in-frame clones, some missing. The sample includes around 610,000 clones, approximately 96% of them seen just once. CD45RO-negative, CCR7-selected cells formed the naive CD8 fraction, which excluded terminally differentiated effector memory CD45RA+ cells. Unmatched junction bases numbered 1, after V lost 3 bases and J lost 1 base. Per germline, CDR1 SGHRS and CDR2 YFSETQ. The CDR3 has 15 residues.

The sequence came from a woman aged 30 to 39 in good health. The chain employs TRBV5-1 and TRBJ2-1, with 10 positions matching TRBD1. Sequencing was carried out using naive CD8+ T cells sorted from blood. CDR3 region: CASSWTGGSYNEQFF. As DNA, the CDR3 is TGCGCCAGCAGCTGGACAGGGGGTTCCTACAATGAGCAGTTCTTC.